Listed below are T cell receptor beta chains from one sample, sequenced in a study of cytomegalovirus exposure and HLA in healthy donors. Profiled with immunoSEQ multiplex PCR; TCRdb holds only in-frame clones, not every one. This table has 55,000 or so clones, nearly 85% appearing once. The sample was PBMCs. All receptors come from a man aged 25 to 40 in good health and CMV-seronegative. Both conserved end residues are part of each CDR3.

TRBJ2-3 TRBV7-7 CASSLTGSTDTQYF
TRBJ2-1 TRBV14 CASSQDRGRHEQFF
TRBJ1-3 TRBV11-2 CASSLDYSGNTIYF
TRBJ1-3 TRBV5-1 CASSTGDSGNTIYF
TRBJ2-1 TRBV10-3 CAISDPGLAGPSSYNEQFF
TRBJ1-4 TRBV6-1 CASSEISRGQGNEKLFF
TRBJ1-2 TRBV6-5 CASSYSYQLTIDGYTF
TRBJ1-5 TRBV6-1 CASSKQVLGNQPQHF
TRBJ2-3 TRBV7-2 CASSLFKQGSTDTQYF
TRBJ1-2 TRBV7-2 CASSSGGRGPGGYTF
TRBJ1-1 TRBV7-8 CASRKTGGKTEAFF
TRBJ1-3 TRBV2 CASSRQGSGNTIYF
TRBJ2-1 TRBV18 CASSPGQVNNEQFF
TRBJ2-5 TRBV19 CASNLPGLAGEETQYF
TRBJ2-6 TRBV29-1 CSVYRDVDSGANVLTF
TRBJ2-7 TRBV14 CASSFGLGAYEQYF
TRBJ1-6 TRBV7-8 CASSFQNPTYNSPLHF
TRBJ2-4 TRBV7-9 CASSKTGLENIQYF
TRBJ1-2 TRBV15 CATSRAGDNYGYTF
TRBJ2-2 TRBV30 CGGSGPTGELFF